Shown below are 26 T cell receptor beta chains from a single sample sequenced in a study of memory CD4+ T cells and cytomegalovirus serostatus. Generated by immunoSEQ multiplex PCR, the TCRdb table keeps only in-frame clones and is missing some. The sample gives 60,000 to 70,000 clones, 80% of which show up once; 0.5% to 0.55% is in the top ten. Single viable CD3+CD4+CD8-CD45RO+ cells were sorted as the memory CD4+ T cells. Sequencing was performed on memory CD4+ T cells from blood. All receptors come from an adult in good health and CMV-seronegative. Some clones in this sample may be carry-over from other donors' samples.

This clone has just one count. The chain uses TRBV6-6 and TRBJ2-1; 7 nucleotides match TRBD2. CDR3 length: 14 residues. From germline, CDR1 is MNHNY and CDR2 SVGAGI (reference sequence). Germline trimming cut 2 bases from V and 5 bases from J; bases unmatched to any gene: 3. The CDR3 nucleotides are TGTGCCAGCAGTTACGGGGGGAGGGACAATGAGCAGTTCTTC. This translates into CASSYGGRDNEQFF.

CDR3 sequence reads: CASSSTEAAPQHF. The CDR3 DNA reads TGTGCCAGCAGCTCTACGGAAGCGGCGCCCCAGCATTTT. V gene TRBV11-2 combines with J gene TRBJ1-5; D remains ambiguous. Germline lookup yields CDR1 SGHAT and CDR2 FQNNGV. V was cut by 4 bases and J by 9 bases, with 13 bases left in between. CDR3 length: 13 residues. The full variable domain, in which reference TRBV11-2 and TRBJ1-5 provide the parts outside the CDR3, is EAGVAQSPRYKIIEKRQSVAFWCNPISGHATLYWYQQILGQGPKLLIQFQNNGVVDDSQLPKDRFSAERLKGVDSTLKIQPAKLEDSAVYLCASSSTEAAPQHFGDGTRLSIL.

The CDR3 DNA reads TGTGCCACCAGCAGAGATAACGGTGGGGGTCATACGCAGTATTTT. Its translation is CATSRDNGGGHTQYF. The rearrangement uses TRBV15 and TRBJ2-3; D may match TRBD1 or TRBD2 (5 bases each). This CDR3 has 15 residues. The germline gives CDR1 LNHNV, CDR2 YYDKDF (reference sequence). Trimming cost V 0 bases and J 7 bases, with 14 bases left between them.

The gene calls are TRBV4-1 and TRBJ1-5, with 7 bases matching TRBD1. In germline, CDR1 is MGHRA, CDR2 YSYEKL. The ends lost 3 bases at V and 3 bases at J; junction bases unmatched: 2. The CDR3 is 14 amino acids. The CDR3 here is CASSQTGSNQPQHF. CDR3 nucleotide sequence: TGCGCCAGCAGCCAGACAGGGTCCAATCAGCCCCAGCATTTT.

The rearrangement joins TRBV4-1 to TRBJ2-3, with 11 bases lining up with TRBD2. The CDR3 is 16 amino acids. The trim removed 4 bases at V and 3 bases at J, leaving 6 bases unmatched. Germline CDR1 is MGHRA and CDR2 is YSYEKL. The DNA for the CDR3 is TGCGCCAGCAGCCGAGCCCTAGCGGGGGGAACAGATACGCAGTATTTT. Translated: CASSRALAGGTDTQYF.

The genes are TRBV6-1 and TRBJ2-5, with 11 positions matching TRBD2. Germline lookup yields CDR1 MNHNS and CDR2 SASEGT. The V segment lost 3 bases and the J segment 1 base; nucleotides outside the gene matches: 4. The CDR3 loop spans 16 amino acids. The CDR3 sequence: CASSEGLAGGQETQYF. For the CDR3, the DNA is TGTGCCAGCAGTGAGGGGCTAGCGGGGGGCCAAGAGACCCAGTACTTC.

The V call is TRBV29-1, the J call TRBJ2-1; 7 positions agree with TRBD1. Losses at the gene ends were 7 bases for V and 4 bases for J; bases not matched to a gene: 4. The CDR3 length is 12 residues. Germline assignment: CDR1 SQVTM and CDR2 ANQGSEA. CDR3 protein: CSAGQVYNEQFF. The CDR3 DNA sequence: TGCAGCGCCGGACAGGTTTACAATGAGCAGTTCTTC.

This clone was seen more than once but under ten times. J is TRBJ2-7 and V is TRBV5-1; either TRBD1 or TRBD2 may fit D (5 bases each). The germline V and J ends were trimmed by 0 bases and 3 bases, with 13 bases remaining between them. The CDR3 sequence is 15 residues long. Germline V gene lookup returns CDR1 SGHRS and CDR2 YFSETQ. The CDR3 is CASSLETGRRYEQYF. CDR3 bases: TGCGCCAGCAGCTTGGAGACGGGGCGCCGCTACGAGCAGTACTTC.

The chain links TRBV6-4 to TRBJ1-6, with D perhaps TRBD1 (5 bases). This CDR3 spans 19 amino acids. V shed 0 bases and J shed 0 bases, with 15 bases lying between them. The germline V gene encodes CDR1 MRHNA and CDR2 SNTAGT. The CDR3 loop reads CASSDSNGGYSSYNSPLHF. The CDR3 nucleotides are TGTGCCAGCAGTGACTCGAACGGGGGGTATAGCTCCTATAATTCACCCCTCCACTTT.

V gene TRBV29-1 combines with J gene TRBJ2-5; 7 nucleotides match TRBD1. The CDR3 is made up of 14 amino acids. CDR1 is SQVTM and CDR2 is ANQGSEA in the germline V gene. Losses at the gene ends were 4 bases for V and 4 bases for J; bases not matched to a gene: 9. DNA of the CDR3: TGCAGCGTTGGCGCGCAGGGGGTACGAGAGACCCAGTACTTC. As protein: CSVGAQGVRETQYF.

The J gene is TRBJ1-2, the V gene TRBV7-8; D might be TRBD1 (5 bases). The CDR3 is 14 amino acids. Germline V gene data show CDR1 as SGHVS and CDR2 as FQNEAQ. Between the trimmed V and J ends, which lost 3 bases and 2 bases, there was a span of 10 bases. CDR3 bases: TGTGCCAGCAGCTTGCAGGGTTTAAACTATGGCTACACCTTC. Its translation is CASSLQGLNYGYTF.

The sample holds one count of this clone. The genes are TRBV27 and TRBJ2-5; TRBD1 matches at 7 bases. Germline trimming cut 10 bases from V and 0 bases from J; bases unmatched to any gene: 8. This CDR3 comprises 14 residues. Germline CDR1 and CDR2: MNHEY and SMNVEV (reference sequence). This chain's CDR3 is CATKTGPNQETQYF. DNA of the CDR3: TGTGCCACCAAGACAGGGCCGAACCAAGAGACCCAGTACTTC.

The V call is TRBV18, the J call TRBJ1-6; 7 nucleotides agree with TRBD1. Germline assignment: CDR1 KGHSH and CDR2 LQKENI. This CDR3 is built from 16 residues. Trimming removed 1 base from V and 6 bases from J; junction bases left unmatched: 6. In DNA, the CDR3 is TGTGCCAGCTCACCACTCCCGGGACAGACTAATTCACCCCTCCACTTT. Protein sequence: CASSPLPGQTNSPLHF.

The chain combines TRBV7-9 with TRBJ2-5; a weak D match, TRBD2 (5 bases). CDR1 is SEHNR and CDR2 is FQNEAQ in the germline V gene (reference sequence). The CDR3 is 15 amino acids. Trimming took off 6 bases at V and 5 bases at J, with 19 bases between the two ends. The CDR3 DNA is TGTGCCAGCAGAAATCTTGGGAGAGGGAAGGAGACCCAGTACTTC. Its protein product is CASRNLGRGKETQYF.

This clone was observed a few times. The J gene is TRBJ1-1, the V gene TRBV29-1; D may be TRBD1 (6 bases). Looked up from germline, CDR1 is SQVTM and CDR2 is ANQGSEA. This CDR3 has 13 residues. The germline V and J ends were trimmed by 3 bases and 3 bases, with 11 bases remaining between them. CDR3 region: CSVEGNRDTEAFF. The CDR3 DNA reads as TGCAGCGTTGAGGGCAACAGGGACACTGAAGCTTTCTTT.

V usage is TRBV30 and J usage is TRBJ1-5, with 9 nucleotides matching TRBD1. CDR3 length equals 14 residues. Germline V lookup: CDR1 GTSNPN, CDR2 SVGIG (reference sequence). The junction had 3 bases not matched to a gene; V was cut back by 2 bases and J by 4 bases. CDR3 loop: CAWSLGTGNQPQHF. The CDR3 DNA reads TGTGCCTGGAGTCTGGGGACAGGGAATCAGCCCCAGCATTTT.

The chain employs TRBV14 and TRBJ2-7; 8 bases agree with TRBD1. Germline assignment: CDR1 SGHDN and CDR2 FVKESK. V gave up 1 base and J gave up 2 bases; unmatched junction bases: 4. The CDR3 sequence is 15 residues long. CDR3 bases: TGTGCCAGCAGCCAAGTGCCAGGGGGCCCCTACGAGCAGTACTTC. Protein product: CASSQVPGGPYEQYF.

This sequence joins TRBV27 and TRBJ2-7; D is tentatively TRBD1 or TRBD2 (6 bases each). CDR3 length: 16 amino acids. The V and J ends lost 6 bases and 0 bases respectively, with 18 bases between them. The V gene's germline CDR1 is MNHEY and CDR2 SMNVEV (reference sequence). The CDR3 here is CASSPGSGQSSYEQYF. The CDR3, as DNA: TGTGCCAGCAGCCCGGGTAGCGGACAGAGCTCCTACGAGCAGTACTTC.

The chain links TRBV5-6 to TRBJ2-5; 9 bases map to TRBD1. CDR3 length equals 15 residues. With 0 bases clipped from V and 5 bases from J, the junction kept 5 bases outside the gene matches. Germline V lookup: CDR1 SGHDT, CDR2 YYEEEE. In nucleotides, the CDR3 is TGTGCCAGCAGCTTGGGACAGGGGGGAGTGGAGACCCAGTACTTC. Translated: CASSLGQGGVETQYF.

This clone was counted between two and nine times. The chain's CDR3 is CASSVASPEAFF. The CDR3 DNA sequence: TGTGCCAGCAGCGTAGCGTCTCCTGAAGCTTTCTTT. V usage is TRBV9 and J usage is TRBJ1-1; D remains ambiguous. Trimming cost V 0 bases and J 6 bases, with 6 bases left between them. The germline CDR1 and CDR2 sequences are SGDLS and YYNGEE. This CDR3 is built from 12 residues.

The CDR3: CASSYNEQYF. The CDR3 DNA sequence: TGTGCCAGCTCTTACAACGAGCAGTACTTC. The chain links TRBV2 to TRBJ2-7; the D is unclear. Per germline, CDR1 SNHLY and CDR2 FYNNEI. The CDR3 has 10 amino acids. V was pared by 8 bases and J by 5 bases, with 7 bases between.

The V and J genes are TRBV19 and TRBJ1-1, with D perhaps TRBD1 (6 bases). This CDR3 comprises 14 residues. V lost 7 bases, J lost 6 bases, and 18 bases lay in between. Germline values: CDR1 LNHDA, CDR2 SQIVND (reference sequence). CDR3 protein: CASTSPGEVAEAFF. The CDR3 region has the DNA TGTGCCAGTACCTCCCCAGGGGAGGTGGCTGAAGCTTTCTTT.

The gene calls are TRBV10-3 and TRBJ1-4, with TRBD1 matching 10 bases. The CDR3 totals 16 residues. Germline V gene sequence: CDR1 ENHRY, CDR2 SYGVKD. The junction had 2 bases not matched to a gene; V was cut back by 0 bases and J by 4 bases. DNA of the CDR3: TGTGCCATCAGTGAGTCGAGGGACAGGGGTAATGAAAAACTGTTTTTT. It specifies CAISESRDRGNEKLFF.

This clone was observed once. The CDR3, as DNA: TGTGCCAGCAGCTTATCGCAGACACAAGAGACCCAGTACTTC. As protein: CASSLSQTQETQYF. The chain is built from TRBV7-2 and TRBJ2-5; D unclear. V gave up 2 bases and J gave up 2 bases, with 9 bases separating them. Germline values: CDR1 SGHTA, CDR2 FQGNSA. CDR3 length equals 14 residues.

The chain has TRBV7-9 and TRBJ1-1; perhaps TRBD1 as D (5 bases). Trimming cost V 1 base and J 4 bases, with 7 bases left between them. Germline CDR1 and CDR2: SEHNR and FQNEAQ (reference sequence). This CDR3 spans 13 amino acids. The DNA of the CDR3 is TGTGCCAGCAGCTTAGACAGGATCACTGAAGCTTTCTTT. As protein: CASSLDRITEAFF.

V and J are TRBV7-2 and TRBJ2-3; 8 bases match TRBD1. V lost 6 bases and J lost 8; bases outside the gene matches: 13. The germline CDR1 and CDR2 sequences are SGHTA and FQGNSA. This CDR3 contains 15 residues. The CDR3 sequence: CASSQGAPGEGTQYF. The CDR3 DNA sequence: TGTGCCAGCAGTCAGGGGGCGCCGGGTGAAGGTACGCAGTATTTT.